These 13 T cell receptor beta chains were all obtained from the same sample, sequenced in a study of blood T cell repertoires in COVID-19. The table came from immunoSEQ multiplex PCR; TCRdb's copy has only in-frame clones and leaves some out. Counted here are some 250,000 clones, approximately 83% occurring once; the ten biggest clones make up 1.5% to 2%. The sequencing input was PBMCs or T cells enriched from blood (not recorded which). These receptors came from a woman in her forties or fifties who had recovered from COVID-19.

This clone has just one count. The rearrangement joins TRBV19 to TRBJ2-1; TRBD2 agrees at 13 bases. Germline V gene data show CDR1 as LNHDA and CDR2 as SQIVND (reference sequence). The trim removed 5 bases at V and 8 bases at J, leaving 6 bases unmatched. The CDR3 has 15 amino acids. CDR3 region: CASSPVGLAGDEQFF. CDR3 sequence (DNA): TGTGCCAGTAGTCCCGTAGGACTAGCGGGGGATGAGCAGTTCTTC.

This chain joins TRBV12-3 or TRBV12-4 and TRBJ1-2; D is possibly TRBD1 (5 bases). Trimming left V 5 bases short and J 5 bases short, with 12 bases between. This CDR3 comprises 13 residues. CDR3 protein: CASSPMGGYGYTF. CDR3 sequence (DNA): TGTGCCAGCAGTCCGATGGGGGGATATGGCTACACCTTC.

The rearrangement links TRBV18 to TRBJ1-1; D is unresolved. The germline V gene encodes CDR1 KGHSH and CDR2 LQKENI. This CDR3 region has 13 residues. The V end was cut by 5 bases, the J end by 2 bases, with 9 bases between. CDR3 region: CASSEGLNTEAFF. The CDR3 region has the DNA TGTGCCAGCTCAGAAGGACTCAACACTGAAGCTTTCTTT.

This chain's CDR3 is CASSLGLAFNEQFF. The CDR3 DNA is TGTGCCAGCAGCTTAGGACTAGCCTTCAATGAGCAGTTCTTC. The chain couples TRBV7-2 to TRBJ2-1, with 7 nucleotides matching TRBD2. V shed 1 base, J shed 6 bases, and the junction held 3 bases outside the gene matches. The V gene's germline CDR1 is SGHTA and CDR2 FQGNSA. The CDR3 is made up of 14 amino acids.

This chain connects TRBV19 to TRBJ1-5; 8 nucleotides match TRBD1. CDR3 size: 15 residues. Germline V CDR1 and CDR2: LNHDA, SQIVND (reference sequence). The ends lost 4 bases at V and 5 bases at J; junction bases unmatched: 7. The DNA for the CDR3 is TGTGCCAGTAGTAGGTTCGACAGGGGTGATCAGCCCCAGCATTTT. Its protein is CASSRFDRGDQPQHF.

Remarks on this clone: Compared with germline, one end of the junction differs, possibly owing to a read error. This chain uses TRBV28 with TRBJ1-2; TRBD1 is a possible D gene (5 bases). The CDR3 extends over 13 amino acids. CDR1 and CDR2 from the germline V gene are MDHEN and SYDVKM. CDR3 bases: TGTGCGAGCAGTTTCGGGGGGAGCTATGGCTACACCTTC. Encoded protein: CASSFGGSYGYTF.

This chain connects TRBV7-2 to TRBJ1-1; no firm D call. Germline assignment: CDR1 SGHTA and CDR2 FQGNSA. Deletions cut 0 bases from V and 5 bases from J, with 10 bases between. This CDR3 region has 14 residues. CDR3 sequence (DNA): TGTGCCAGCAGCTTAGCAGGCCTCGGGACTGAAGCTTTCTTT. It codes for CASSLAGLGTEAFF.

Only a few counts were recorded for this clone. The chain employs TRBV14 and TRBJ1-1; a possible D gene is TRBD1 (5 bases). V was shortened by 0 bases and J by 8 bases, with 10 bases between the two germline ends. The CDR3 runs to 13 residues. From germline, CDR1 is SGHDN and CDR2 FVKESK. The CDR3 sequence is CASSQENRREAFF. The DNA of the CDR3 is TGTGCCAGCAGCCAAGAGAACAGGCGGGAAGCTTTCTTT.

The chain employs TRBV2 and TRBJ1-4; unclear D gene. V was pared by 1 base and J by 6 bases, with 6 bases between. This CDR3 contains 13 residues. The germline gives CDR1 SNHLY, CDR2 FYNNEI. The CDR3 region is CASSEGEYEKLFF. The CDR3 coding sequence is TGTGCCAGCAGTGAAGGGGAGTATGAAAAACTGTTTTTT. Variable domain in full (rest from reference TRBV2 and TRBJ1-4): EPEVTQTPSHQVTQMGQEVILRCVPISNHLYFYWYRQILGQKVEFLVSFYNNEISEKSEIFDDQFSVERPDGSNFTLKIRSTKLEDSAMYFCASSEGEYEKLFFGSGTQLSVL.

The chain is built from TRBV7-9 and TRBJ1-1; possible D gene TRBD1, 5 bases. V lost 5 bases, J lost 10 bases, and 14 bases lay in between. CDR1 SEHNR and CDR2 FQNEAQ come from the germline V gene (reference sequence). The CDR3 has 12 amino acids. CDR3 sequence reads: CASSTRQYGAFF. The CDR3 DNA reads TGTGCCAGCAGCACGAGACAGTATGGAGCTTTCTTT.

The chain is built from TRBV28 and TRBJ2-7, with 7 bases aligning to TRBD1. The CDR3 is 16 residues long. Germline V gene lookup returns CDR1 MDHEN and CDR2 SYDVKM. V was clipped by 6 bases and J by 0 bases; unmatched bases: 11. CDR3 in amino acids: CASSFGTAVTSYEQYF. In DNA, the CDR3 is TGTGCCAGCAGCTTTGGGACAGCTGTAACCTCCTACGAGCAGTACTTC.

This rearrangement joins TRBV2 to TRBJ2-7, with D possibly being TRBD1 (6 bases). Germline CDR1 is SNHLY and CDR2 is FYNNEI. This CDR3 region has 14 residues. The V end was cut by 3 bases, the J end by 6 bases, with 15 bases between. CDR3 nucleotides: TGTGCCAGCAGTGAGGTTCGGTCAGGGGCCGAGCAGTACTTC. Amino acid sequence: CASSEVRSGAEQYF.

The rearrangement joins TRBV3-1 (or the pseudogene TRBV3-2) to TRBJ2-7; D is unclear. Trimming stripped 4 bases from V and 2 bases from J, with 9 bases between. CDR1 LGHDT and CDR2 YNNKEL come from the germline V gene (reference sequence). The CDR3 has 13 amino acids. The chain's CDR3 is CASSPTPTYEQYF. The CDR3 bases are TGTGCCAGCAGCCCGACACCTACCTACGAGCAGTACTTC.